What follows is one T cell receptor (beta chain) and its context. This sample was taken from a study of early T cells in non-severe SARS-CoV-2 infection. Study information: Sequencing input comprised bulk RNA from unsorted whole blood; chain pairing was not available.

Germline CDR1 is SGHRS and CDR2 is YFSETQ. This CDR3 has 14 residues. The ends were cut back, 0 bases at V and 3 bases at J, with 7 bases in the middle. TCRdb fed the 5' RACE reads into MiXCR, producing one record per CDR3 protein. The sample yields about 72,000 distinct CDR3 sequences, roughly a tenth seen once. The receptor was isolated from an adult who was a healthcare worker with PCR-confirmed SARS-CoV-2 infection or an uninfected control (not recorded which). This rearrangement joins TRBV5-1 to TRBJ1-3, with D unclear. Here the sequenced sample was whole blood, taken at baseline. The CDR3 is CASSLDGGGNTIYF. CDR3 sequence (DNA): TGCGCCAGCAGCTTGGACGGCGGTGGAAACACCATATATTTT.